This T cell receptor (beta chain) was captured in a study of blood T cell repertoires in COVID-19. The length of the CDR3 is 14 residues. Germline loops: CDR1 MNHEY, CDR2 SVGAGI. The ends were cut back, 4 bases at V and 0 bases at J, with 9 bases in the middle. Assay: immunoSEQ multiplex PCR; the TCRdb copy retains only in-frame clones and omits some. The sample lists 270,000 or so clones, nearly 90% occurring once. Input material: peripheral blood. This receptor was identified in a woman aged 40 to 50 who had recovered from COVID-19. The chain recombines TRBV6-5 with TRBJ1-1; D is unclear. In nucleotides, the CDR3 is TGTGCCAGCAGTTTCCACGACATGAACACTGAAGCTTTCTTT. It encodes CASSFHDMNTEAFF.